These T cell receptor beta chains were read from a single sample in a study of T cell changes during pregnancy in multiple sclerosis. Assay used: immunoSEQ multiplex PCR; TCRdb lists only in-frame clones, some missing. The table lists about 33,000 clones, 91% of them singletons, with 2.8% in the top ten. Sequenced material: CD4+ T cells from peripheral blood mononuclear cells, taken in the third trimester of pregnancy. The receptors derive from a female donor in good health, enrolled as a control in a pregnancy study. The CDR3 runs from the conserved cysteine through the conserved F or W. D genes are given only for firm matches. Rows give clone size only sometimes, using once, few, many, or a class for an expanded clone.

v_gene: TRBV5-1; abundance: .; j_gene: TRBJ1-5; d_gene: .; CDR3nt: TGCGCCAGCAGCCCCCGAGGAGGGTGGGAGCCCCAGCATTTT; CDR3aa: CASSPRGGWEPQHF
v_gene: TRBV27; abundance: .; j_gene: TRBJ2-2; d_gene: .; CDR3nt: TGTGCCAGCAGTTTATTGGAGTCTAGGGGCACCGGGGAGCTGTTTTTT; CDR3aa: CASSLLESRGTGELFF
v_gene: TRBV18; abundance: .; j_gene: TRBJ1-4; d_gene: .; CDR3nt: TGTGCCAGCTCACCACCGGTACAGGGCTATAATGAAAAACTGTTTTTT; CDR3aa: CASSPPVQGYNEKLFF
v_gene: TRBV5-1; abundance: .; j_gene: TRBJ2-6; d_gene: .; CDR3nt: TGCGCCAGCAGCCTCGGCTCTGGGGCCAACGTCCTGACTTTC; CDR3aa: CASSLGSGANVLTF
v_gene: TRBV5-4; abundance: .; j_gene: TRBJ2-6; d_gene: TRBD1; CDR3nt: TGTGCCAGCAGCTGGGGGACAGGGGTTTCGGGGGCCAACGTCCTGACTTTC; CDR3aa: CASSWGTGVSGANVLTF
v_gene: TRBV5-1; abundance: .; j_gene: TRBJ1-3; d_gene: .; CDR3nt: TGCGCCAGCAGCCGGGGTGGGCAGATTGCTGGAAACACCATATATTTT; CDR3aa: CASSRGGQIAGNTIYF
v_gene: TRBV28; abundance: .; j_gene: TRBJ1-1; d_gene: .; CDR3nt: TGTGCCAGCAGTTCAGGGTTCACTGAAGCTTTCTTT; CDR3aa: CASSSGFTEAFF
v_gene: TRBV19; abundance: .; j_gene: TRBJ2-7; d_gene: .; CDR3nt: TGTGCCAGTAGTCTCCGGACAGCCTCCTACGAGCAGTACTTC; CDR3aa: CASSLRTASYEQYF
v_gene: TRBV7-2; abundance: .; j_gene: TRBJ2-4; d_gene: .; CDR3nt: TGTGCCAGCAGCGGGGGCGGGGGAGCCAAAAACATTCAGTACTTC; CDR3aa: CASSGGGGAKNIQYF
v_gene: TRBV7-9; abundance: .; j_gene: TRBJ2-4; d_gene: .; CDR3nt: TGTGCCAGCAGCTTATCAGGGTTGGGGCTCTTCTTC; CDR3aa: CASSLSGLGLFF
v_gene: TRBV28; abundance: .; j_gene: TRBJ1-5; d_gene: .; CDR3nt: TGTGCCAGCACCCCCGGGGGGATACTGAGCAATCAGCCCCAGCATTTT; CDR3aa: CASTPGGILSNQPQHF
v_gene: TRBV5-6; abundance: .; j_gene: TRBJ1-2; d_gene: .; CDR3nt: TGTGCCAGCAGCTTAGGTGACAGGCCTTACACCTATGGCTACACCTTC; CDR3aa: CASSLGDRPYTYGYTF
v_gene: TRBV10-1; abundance: .; j_gene: TRBJ2-5; d_gene: .; CDR3nt: TGCGCCAGCAGTGAGGGTCGGGGGGAGACCCAGTACTTC; CDR3aa: CASSEGRGETQYF
v_gene: TRBV9; abundance: .; j_gene: TRBJ1-1; d_gene: .; CDR3nt: TGTGCCAGCAGCGTAGCTTTAAACACTGAAGCTTTCTTT; CDR3aa: CASSVALNTEAFF
v_gene: TRBV5-5; abundance: .; j_gene: TRBJ2-2; d_gene: TRBD2; CDR3nt: TGTGCCAGCAGCCCGGGCCTGACTAGCGGGGGGGCCCACGGGGAGCTGTTTTTT; CDR3aa: CASSPGLTSGGAHGELFF
v_gene: TRBV4-3; abundance: .; j_gene: TRBJ2-1; d_gene: TRBD1; CDR3nt: TGCGCCAGCAGCCAAGAATCGACAGGGGGATACAATGAGCAGTTCTTC; CDR3aa: CASSQESTGGYNEQFF
v_gene: TRBV29-1; abundance: .; j_gene: TRBJ2-3; d_gene: TRBD1; CDR3nt: TGCAGCGTTCGACAGGGGGCTTGGGCAGATACGCAGTATTTT; CDR3aa: CSVRQGAWADTQYF
v_gene: TRBV28; abundance: .; j_gene: TRBJ2-7; d_gene: TRBD1; CDR3nt: TGTGCCAGCAGGCCATGGACAGGGCCCCCCGGGGTCGAGCAGTACTTC; CDR3aa: CASRPWTGPPGVEQYF
v_gene: TRBV6-5; abundance: .; j_gene: TRBJ2-7; d_gene: TRBD1; CDR3nt: TGTGCCAGCAGAGTGGGACAGGGGACCTACGAGCAGTACTTC; CDR3aa: CASRVGQGTYEQYF
v_gene: TRBV5-1; abundance: .; j_gene: TRBJ2-1; d_gene: .; CDR3nt: TGCGCCAGCAGTTCGTTGACTAGTTACAATGAGCAGTTCTTC; CDR3aa: CASSSLTSYNEQFF
v_gene: TRBV7-3; abundance: .; j_gene: TRBJ2-3; d_gene: TRBD2; CDR3nt: TGTGCCAGCACCCGTGGGGGGGGCACAGATACGCAGTATTTT; CDR3aa: CASTRGGGTDTQYF
v_gene: TRBV11-3; abundance: once; j_gene: TRBJ1-3; d_gene: .; CDR3nt: TGTGCCAGCAGCTGGCAGGACAGCTCTGGAAACACCATATATTTT; CDR3aa: CASSWQDSSGNTIYF
v_gene: TRBV28; abundance: .; j_gene: TRBJ2-3; d_gene: TRBD1; CDR3nt: TGTGCCAGCAGCCAGGGGGCTGGGAGGTGGACAGATACGCAGTATTTT; CDR3aa: CASSQGAGRWTDTQYF
v_gene: TRBV6-1; abundance: .; j_gene: TRBJ1-1; d_gene: .; CDR3nt: TGTGCCAGCAGTGAAGCAGGGGCTGGGACTGAAGCTTTCTTT; CDR3aa: CASSEAGAGTEAFF
v_gene: TRBV15; abundance: .; j_gene: TRBJ1-2; d_gene: TRBD1; CDR3nt: TGTGCCACCAGCAGCTGGGACAGGTTCTATGGCTACACCTTC; CDR3aa: CATSSWDRFYGYTF
v_gene: TRBV5-4; abundance: .; j_gene: TRBJ2-5; d_gene: .; CDR3nt: TGTGCCAGCAGCGAGACAGGAAGGGAGGAGACCCAGTACTTC; CDR3aa: CASSETGREETQYF
v_gene: TRBV5-1; abundance: .; j_gene: TRBJ2-5; d_gene: TRBD2; CDR3nt: TGCGCCAGCAGCAGATCGCCAGGCGGGGGACAAGAGACCCAGTACTTC; CDR3aa: CASSRSPGGGQETQYF
v_gene: TRBV5-1; abundance: .; j_gene: TRBJ2-1; d_gene: TRBD2; CDR3nt: TGCGCCAGCCGAGGACTAGCGGGGGGGCTACGGTACAATGAGCAGTTCTTC; CDR3aa: CASRGLAGGLRYNEQFF
v_gene: TRBV5-1; abundance: .; j_gene: TRBJ2-7; d_gene: .; CDR3nt: TGCGCCAGCAGCTTGGGGTCTAGCGACTACGAGCAGTACTTC; CDR3aa: CASSLGSSDYEQYF
v_gene: TRBV5-1; abundance: .; j_gene: TRBJ1-3; d_gene: .; CDR3nt: TGCGCCAGCAGCTTGGGCCGTCATAGCTCTGGAAACACCATATATTTT; CDR3aa: CASSLGRHSSGNTIYF
v_gene: TRBV10-3; abundance: .; j_gene: TRBJ1-1; d_gene: .; CDR3nt: TGTGCCATCAGGTTGGCGGGAGAAGACACTGAAGCTTTCTTT; CDR3aa: CAIRLAGEDTEAFF
v_gene: TRBV11-2; abundance: .; j_gene: TRBJ2-7; d_gene: .; CDR3nt: TGTGCCAGCAGCTTGACAGTCTACGAGCAGTACTTC; CDR3aa: CASSLTVYEQYF
v_gene: TRBV29-1; abundance: .; j_gene: TRBJ1-4; d_gene: .; CDR3nt: TGCAGCGTCGCAGGGTTTTCAACTAATGAAAAACTGTTTTTT; CDR3aa: CSVAGFSTNEKLFF
v_gene: TRBV18; abundance: .; j_gene: TRBJ1-1; d_gene: .; CDR3nt: TGTGCCAGCTCACAAGGGCGGGCCACTGAAGCTTTCTTT; CDR3aa: CASSQGRATEAFF
v_gene: TRBV7-9; abundance: .; j_gene: TRBJ1-1; d_gene: TRBD1; CDR3nt: TGTGCCAGCAGCTCTCGACAGGGGCTTGGAGCTTTCTTT; CDR3aa: CASSSRQGLGAFF
v_gene: TRBV29-1; abundance: .; j_gene: TRBJ2-5; d_gene: .; CDR3nt: TGCAGCGTCGTGGGAGGCCCAGAGACCCAGTACTTC; CDR3aa: CSVVGGPETQYF
v_gene: TRBV5-4; abundance: .; j_gene: TRBJ1-1; d_gene: TRBD1; CDR3nt: TGTGCCAGCAGCTTGGGCCAGGGGGGCACTGAAGCTTTCTTT; CDR3aa: CASSLGQGGTEAFF
v_gene: TRBV29-1; abundance: .; j_gene: TRBJ1-2; d_gene: TRBD1; CDR3nt: TGCAGCGCACAGGGGGGGAACTATGGCTACACCTTC; CDR3aa: CSAQGGNYGYTF
v_gene: TRBV11-2; abundance: .; j_gene: TRBJ1-6; d_gene: .; CDR3nt: TGTGCCAGCAGCTTAGGATCCAGGGTAGGGTCACCCCTCCACTTT; CDR3aa: CASSLGSRVGSPLHF
v_gene: TRBV11-2; abundance: .; j_gene: TRBJ2-2; d_gene: TRBD2; CDR3nt: TGTGCCAGCAGCTTCAGGCGGGGGGGGCAGGACGGGGAGCTGTTTTTT; CDR3aa: CASSFRRGGQDGELFF
v_gene: TRBV5-8; abundance: .; j_gene: TRBJ1-4; d_gene: TRBD1; CDR3nt: TGTGCCAGCAGCTCCCCGGACAGGCTTAATGAAAAACTGTTTTTT; CDR3aa: CASSSPDRLNEKLFF
v_gene: TRBV15; abundance: once; j_gene: TRBJ2-7; d_gene: TRBD1; CDR3nt: TGTGCCACCAGGGTCCAGGGGGCGGACGAGCAGTACTTC; CDR3aa: CATRVQGADEQYF
v_gene: TRBV7-9; abundance: .; j_gene: TRBJ2-5; d_gene: TRBD2; CDR3nt: TGTGCCAGCAGCTCCGGGACTAGTGAGACCCAGTACTTC; CDR3aa: CASSSGTSETQYF
v_gene: TRBV4-2; abundance: .; j_gene: TRBJ2-3; d_gene: .; CDR3nt: TGTGCCAGCAGCCAAGCAGGCGTTGGGCCGGATACGCAGTATTTT; CDR3aa: CASSQAGVGPDTQYF
v_gene: TRBV11-2; abundance: .; j_gene: TRBJ1-6; d_gene: .; CDR3nt: TGTGCCAGCAGCTTACTGGCAAATTCACCCCTCCACTTT; CDR3aa: CASSLLANSPLHF